These 24 T cell receptor beta chains were sequenced from one sample in a study of patients and donors after allogeneic stem cell transplantation (dated by TCRdb to between 2020 and 2021). Libraries were built with RT-PCR. The listed sequencing device is NextSeq 550. The raw public reads went through TCRdb reprocessing: fastp at Q25, MiXCR clone calling, in-frame beta chains kept. A single entry per CDR3 protein holds the most common genes and DNA from its merged rows. The sample yields about 28,000 distinct CDR3 sequences; under 7.5% were counted once. The leading ten clones occupy 34% of the sample. Sequenced material: blood, either unsorted or a sorted T cell fraction (not recorded which). All receptors derive from a human donor who was either an allogeneic HSCT recipient or a stem cell or donor lymphocyte infusion donor (not recorded which). It is not recorded whose cells these are; they may come from a transplant donor.

This clonotype was observed a handful of times. The chain has TRBV5-1 and TRBJ2-3; 10 bases are shared with TRBD2. Per the germline V gene, CDR1 is SGHRS and CDR2 is YFSETQ. The CDR3 covers 16 residues. The V and J ends lost 0 bases and 3 bases, in that order; junction bases with no gene match: 4. The CDR3 DNA sequence: TGCGCCAGCAGCTTGGGGGTACTAGCGGGAACAGATACGCAGTATTTT. Translating it yields CASSLGVLAGTDTQYF.

The V gene is TRBV12-3 or TRBV12-4, the J gene TRBJ2-1; 7 nucleotides align to TRBD2. This CDR3 is 14 amino acids long. Trimming removed 7 bases from V and 2 bases from J; junction bases left unmatched: 5. The CDR3 sequence is CASKRAGPYNEQFF. Here the CDR3 DNA reads TGTGCCAGCAAACGAGCGGGACCCTACAATGAGCAGTTCTTC.

This clonotype occurred many times. The rearrangement joins TRBV24-1 to TRBJ2-4, with TRBD1 matching over 12 bases. The ends lost 4 bases at V and 3 bases at J; junction bases unmatched: 3. The CDR3 loop spans 16 amino acids. Looked up from germline, CDR1 is KGHDR and CDR2 is SFDVKD. CDR3 region: CATSDGTGGLKNIQYF. CDR3 sequence (DNA): TGTGCCACCAGTGACGGGACAGGGGGCCTCAAAAACATTCAGTACTTC.

This clonotype was recorded a few times. This sequence joins TRBV10-3 and TRBJ2-1; 7 nucleotides match TRBD2. The V gene's germline CDR1 is ENHRY and CDR2 SYGVKD. After removal of 7 bases from V and 10 bases from J, the junction contained 13 bases not matched to a gene. This CDR3 is built from 14 residues. The chain's CDR3 is CAITRREYNAEQFF. CDR3 DNA: TGTGCCATCACGAGGCGGGAGTACAATGCAGAGCAGTTCTTC.

There are many counts of this clonotype. J is TRBJ2-7 and V is TRBV5-8; the D gene is possibly TRBD2 (5 bases). This CDR3 contains 11 residues. V was shortened by 4 bases and J by 6 bases, with 8 bases between the two germline ends. CDR1 and CDR2 (germline): SGHTS, YDEGEE. CDR3 nucleotide sequence: TGTGCCAGCAGCCTCACTAGCGAGCAGTACTTC. As protein: CASSLTSEQYF.

This clonotype was picked up a small number of times. V usage is TRBV19 and J usage is TRBJ1-1; D remains unclear. The CDR3 is 13 residues long. The V gene lost 5 bases and the J gene lost 1 base, with 8 bases spanning the gap. CDR1 and CDR2 from the germline V gene are LNHDA and SQIVND (reference sequence). CDR3 sequence reads: CASSSQENTEAFF. Written as DNA, the CDR3 is TGTGCCAGTAGTTCTCAGGAGAACACTGAAGCTTTCTTT. The complete variable domain, with remaining parts taken from reference TRBV19 and TRBJ1-1, reads DGGITQSPKYLFRKEGQNVTLSCEQNLNHDAMYWYRQDPGQGLRLIYYSQIVNDFQKGDIAEGYSVSREKKESFPLTVTSAQKNPTAFYLCASSSQENTEAFFGQGTRLTVV.

J is TRBJ2-7 and V is TRBV27; 11 bases align to TRBD2. Germline V CDR1 and CDR2: MNHEY, SMNVEV (reference sequence). The length of the CDR3 is 17 residues. With V trimmed by 3 bases and J by 4 bases, 11 bases remained unmatched. CDR3 sequence: CASSFYYGTSGMYEQYF. Written as DNA, the CDR3 is TGTGCCAGCAGTTTCTACTATGGGACTAGCGGAATGTACGAGCAGTACTTC.

This rearrangement joins TRBV7-2 to TRBJ2-7; 7 bases map to TRBD2. CDR1 and CDR2 from the germline V gene are SGHTA and FQGNSA. The J segment lost 4 bases and the V segment lost 3 bases, leaving 3 bases of the junction unmatched. The CDR3 is made up of 13 amino acids. The CDR3 here is CASSFTSDYEQYF. The CDR3 nucleotides read TGTGCCAGCAGCTTTACTAGCGATTACGAGCAGTACTTC.

This chain uses TRBV28 with TRBJ2-7; TRBD1 aligns across 8 bases. CDR1 and CDR2 from the germline V gene are MDHEN and SYDVKM. V trimming: 10 bases; J trimming: 2 bases; junction bases outside the gene matches: 4. The CDR3 has 12 residues. CDR3 bases: TGTGCCACGCGGACAGGGCCCTACGAGCAGTACTTC. Protein product: CATRTGPYEQYF. Full variable domain (outside the CDR3, taken from reference TRBV28 and TRBJ2-7): DVKVTQSSRYLVKRTGEKVFLECVQDMDHENMFWYRQDPGLGLRLIYFSYDVKMKEKGDIPEGYSVSREKKERFSLILESASTNQTSMYLCATRTGPYEQYFGPGTRLTVT.

This clonotype was observed once. The chain carries TRBV18 and TRBJ1-2; 8 bases fit TRBD1. The CDR3 contains 14 residues. Germline V gives CDR1 KGHSH, CDR2 LQKENI. The V and J ends lost 5 bases and 6 bases, in that order; junction bases with no gene match: 8. In DNA form, the CDR3 reads TGTGCCAGCTCAGGGGACAGGCGCTTAGATGGCTACACCTTC. Residues: CASSGDRRLDGYTF. The entire variable domain, with the rest obtained from reference TRBV18 and TRBJ1-2, is as follows: NAGVMQNPRHLVRRRGQEARLRCSPMKGHSHVYWYRQLPEEGLKFMVYLQKENIIDESGMPKERFSAEFPKEGPSILRIQQVVRGDSAAYFCASSGDRRLDGYTFGSGTRLTVV.

This clonotype was counted ten times or more. This chain connects TRBV3-1 to TRBJ2-5; 8 nucleotides agree with TRBD2. V was clipped by 3 bases and J by 5 bases; unmatched bases: 8. The CDR3 has 15 amino acids. Germline CDR1 is LGHDT and CDR2 is YNNKEL (reference sequence). CDR3 DNA sequence: TGTGCCAGCAGCCAGCAAAGACTAGCGATGGAGACCCAGTACTTC. Residues: CASSQQRLAMETQYF.

The sample holds many counts of this clonotype. This chain uses TRBV6-6 with TRBJ2-3; 10 positions agree with TRBD2. Germline CDR1 reads MNHNY; CDR2 reads SVGAGI (reference sequence). Trimming removed 0 bases from V and 2 bases from J; junction bases left unmatched: 8. The CDR3 totals 18 residues. CDR3 region: CASSYSPLTSGDTDTQYF. The CDR3 DNA is TGTGCCAGCAGTTACTCGCCACTAACTAGCGGGGACACAGATACGCAGTATTTT.

The table lists this clonotype with a few counts. The V and J genes are TRBV5-1 and TRBJ2-2; a possible D gene is TRBD2 (5 bases). Germline V gene sequence: CDR1 SGHRS, CDR2 YFSETQ. The V end lost 0 bases, the J end lost 5 bases, and 11 bases lay between the germline ends. This CDR3 is 15 amino acids long. The CDR3 DNA sequence: TGCGCCAGCAGCTTGGAGCTAGCTAGGACCGGGGAGCTGTTTTTT. This gives the protein CASSLELARTGELFF.

V and J are TRBV5-1 and TRBJ2-3; TRBD1 matches at 8 bases. The CDR3 totals 16 residues. V was pared by 3 bases and J by 4 bases, with 10 bases of the junction left unmatched. CDR1 and CDR2 from the germline V gene are SGHRS and YFSETQ. CDR3 sequence: CASSSDRGGGADTQYF. DNA of the CDR3: TGCGCCAGCAGCTCAGACAGGGGAGGCGGTGCAGATACGCAGTATTTT.

The table lists this clonotype with a few counts. The genes are TRBV6-5 and TRBJ2-7, with 12 bases aligning to TRBD2. The CDR3 totals 14 residues. With V trimmed by 5 bases and J by 2 bases, 1 base remained unmatched. Germline V gives CDR1 MNHEY, CDR2 SVGAGI. The CDR3 here is CASSRLAGAYEQYF. For the CDR3, the DNA is TGTGCCAGCAGTCGACTAGCGGGAGCCTACGAGCAGTACTTC.

This clonotype was recorded a few times. The chain links TRBV2 to TRBJ2-1; D call uncertain. CDR1 and CDR2 (germline): SNHLY, FYNNEI. The CDR3 has 15 residues. V was shortened by 7 bases and J by 1 base, with 14 bases between the two germline ends. The CDR3 sequence: CASTDRAGSYNEQFF. The CDR3 DNA is TGTGCCAGCACCGACCGGGCTGGTTCCTACAATGAGCAGTTCTTC.

This clonotype came up many times. V and J are TRBV29-1 and TRBJ2-5; no reliable D call. The germline V gene has CDR1 SQVTM and CDR2 ANQGSEA. CDR3 length: 12 residues. With 4 bases removed from V and 2 bases from J, the gap between germline ends came to 8 bases. CDR3 region: CSVVVGQETQYF. The CDR3 DNA is TGCAGCGTTGTCGTCGGTCAAGAGACCCAGTACTTC. Full variable domain (remainder filled in from reference TRBV29-1 and TRBJ2-5): SAVISQKPSRDICQRGTSLTIQCQVDSQVTMMFWYRQQPGQSLTLIATANQGSEATYESGFVIDKFPISRPNLTFSTLTVSNMSPEDSSIYLCSVVVGQETQYFGPGTRLLVL.

The V call is TRBV27, the J call TRBJ2-7, with a weak D call TRBD1 (6 bases). V was clipped by 0 bases and J by 6 bases, with 18 bases between them. The CDR3 totals 16 residues. The germline V gene has CDR1 MNHEY and CDR2 SMNVEV (reference sequence). This chain's CDR3 is CASSLSGIQGRREQYF. Written as DNA, the CDR3 is TGTGCCAGCAGTTTATCAGGGATACAGGGAAGGCGCGAGCAGTACTTC.

This clonotype was detected ten times or more. The chain combines TRBV29-1 with TRBJ2-1; D remains ambiguous. CDR3 length equals 13 residues. V lost 7 bases and J lost 2, with 12 bases in between. Germline CDR1 and CDR2: SQVTM and ANQGSEA. CDR3 region: CSAQGSAYNEQFF. The CDR3 nucleotides are TGCAGCGCCCAAGGCAGTGCCTACAATGAGCAGTTCTTC.

This clonotype was counted a few times. The CDR3 reads CASNRGMSNEQFF. DNA of the CDR3: TGTGCCAGCAACAGGGGGATGTCCAATGAGCAGTTCTTC. The V gene is TRBV11-3, the J gene TRBJ2-1, with 8 bases lining up with TRBD1. Germline V CDR1 and CDR2: SGHNT, YENEEA. The CDR3 is 13 amino acids. V shed 7 bases, J shed 6 bases, and the junction held 5 bases outside the gene matches.

In its sample, this clonotype was seen once. The rearrangement links TRBV29-1 to TRBJ1-2; 9 positions agree with TRBD1. The V and J ends lost 6 bases and 6 bases, in that order; junction bases with no gene match: 8. The CDR3 is 13 amino acids. CDR1 and CDR2 (germline): SQVTM, ANQGSEA. CDR3 region: CSVATQGADGYTF. The DNA for the CDR3 is TGCAGCGTCGCGACACAGGGGGCCGATGGCTACACCTTC.

This clonotype was detected ten times or more. This rearrangement joins TRBV6-5 to TRBJ2-4; D gene ambiguous. With 5 bases removed from V and 0 bases from J, the gap between germline ends came to 11 bases. Germline loops: CDR1 MNHEY, CDR2 SVGAGI. This CDR3 has 15 residues. The DNA of the CDR3 is TGTGCCAGCAGTCCACCGGGTTTAGCCAAAAACATTCAGTACTTC. Its translation is CASSPPGLAKNIQYF.

This clonotype was seen repeatedly, ten times or more. V usage is TRBV19 and J usage is TRBJ1-1; D is unclear. V was clipped by 3 bases and J by 2 bases, with 19 bases between them. The germline V gene encodes CDR1 LNHDA and CDR2 SQIVND (reference sequence). This CDR3 is 17 amino acids long. CDR3 DNA: TGTGCCAGTAGTATTCCCACAGTTCCCCTACCTAACACTGAAGCTTTCTTT. Its translation is CASSIPTVPLPNTEAFF.

In its sample, this clonotype was seen a few times. The chain couples TRBV15 to TRBJ2-4; 7 bases agree with TRBD2. Germline V gene sequence: CDR1 LNHNV, CDR2 YYDKDF (reference sequence). V trimming: 2 bases; J trimming: 2 bases; junction bases outside the gene matches: 9. This CDR3 is built from 17 residues. In DNA form, the CDR3 reads TGTGCCACCAGCAGACTTTCCCCACTAGCGCCCAAAAACATTCAGTACTTC. Translation: CATSRLSPLAPKNIQYF. The complete variable domain, with remaining parts taken from reference TRBV15 and TRBJ2-4, reads DAMVIQNPRYQVTQFGKPVTLSCSQTLNHNVMYWYQQKSSQAPKLLFHYYDKDFNNEADTPDNFQSRRPNTSFCFLDIRSPGLGDTAMYLCATSRLSPLAPKNIQYFGAGTRLSVL.